The 2 T cell receptor beta chains reported below all come from one sample, sequenced in a study of blood T cell repertoires in COVID-19. The table came from immunoSEQ multiplex PCR; TCRdb's copy has only in-frame clones and leaves some out. The table lists tens of thousands of clones, approximately 88% of them singletons. The specimen sequenced was peripheral blood. The source is a woman in her seventies with acute or convalescent COVID-19.

This sequence joins TRBV29-1 and TRBJ2-1; D perhaps matches TRBD2 (7 bases). CDR1 is SQVTM, CDR2 ANQGSEA, per germline. The CDR3 has 14 amino acids. The germline V and J ends were trimmed by 3 bases and 8 bases, with 17 bases remaining between them. In nucleotides, the CDR3 is TGCAGCGTTGAGGGGGCGGGAGAGATCGATGAGCAGTTCTTC. Its translation is CSVEGAGEIDEQFF.

This clone was observed a handful of times. The V and J genes are TRBV23-1 and TRBJ1-2; TRBD1 is a possible D gene (6 bases). TRBV23-1 is flagged as an ORF with uncertain function. This CDR3 comprises 18 residues. Trimming took off 4 bases at V and 2 bases at J, with 23 bases between the two ends. CDR3 nucleotide sequence: TGCGCCAGCAGTCCTCCTTGTCGGGACATAGGAGGCAACTATGGCTACACCTTC. Protein: CASSPPCRDIGGNYGYTF.